These T cell receptor beta chains were read from a single sample in a study of early T cells in non-severe SARS-CoV-2 infection. One entry per CDR3 protein results from TCRdb running MiXCR on the 5' RACE reads. The sample consists of approximately 60,000 distinct CDR3 sequences, around 12% of them appearing once. The sample was whole blood. These receptors were collected from an adult who was a healthcare worker with PCR-confirmed SARS-CoV-2 infection or an uninfected control (not recorded which). The CDR3 runs from the conserved cysteine through the conserved F or W. D genes are given only for firm matches. The listing skips clone size in some rows; elsewhere it reads once, few, many or a size class.

d_gene,j_gene,v_gene,abundance,CDR3aa,CDR3nt
NA,TRBJ1-2,TRBV30,many,CAWSSSAYGYTF,TGTGCCTGGAGTTCAAGCGCCTATGGCTACACCTTC
NA,TRBJ2-1,TRBV29-1,NA,CSVESGPYRYNEQFF,TGCAGCGTTGAGTCCGGGCCCTACCGCTACAATGAGCAGTTCTTC
TRBD2,TRBJ2-1,TRBV28,NA,CASSLGLAYNEQFF,TGTGCCAGCAGTTTAGGACTAGCCTACAATGAGCAGTTCTTC
TRBD2,TRBJ2-7,TRBV30,many,CAWSVGDAGAYEQYF,TGTGCCTGGAGTGTGGGAGATGCGGGAGCGTACGAGCAGTACTTC
TRBD2,TRBJ2-3,TRBV3-1,few,CASSQSGGADTQYF,TGTGCCAGCAGCCAAAGCGGGGGGGCAGATACGCAGTATTTT
TRBD1,TRBJ2-4,TRBV20-1,few,CSARGDRGLAKNIQYF,TGCAGTGCTAGAGGGGACAGGGGACTAGCCAAAAACATTCAGTACTTC
NA,TRBJ1-1,TRBV5-5,many,CASSFGTPNTEAFF,TGTGCCAGCAGCTTCGGCACGCCGAACACTGAAGCTTTCTTT
TRBD2,TRBJ2-7,TRBV2,NA,CARGLAGEHEQYF,TGTGCCAGGGGACTAGCGGGAGAGCACGAGCAGTACTTC
NA,TRBJ1-1,TRBV7-9,many,CASSWNGPAKVEAFF,TGTGCCAGCAGCTGGAACGGACCGGCAAAAGTTGAAGCTTTCTTT
TRBD1,TRBJ1-2,TRBV7-2,few,CASSRGGLYRGRDYGYTF,TGTGCCAGCAGCCGAGGAGGCCTCTACAGGGGAAGAGACTATGGCTACACCTTC
TRBD1,TRBJ2-5,TRBV6-6,NA,CASSDRGRILETQYF,TGTGCCAGCAGTGACAGGGGACGGATCCTAGAGACCCAGTACTTC
TRBD1,TRBJ2-5,TRBV7-2,many,CASSLSRGLETQYF,TGTGCCAGCAGCTTAAGCAGGGGGTTGGAGACCCAGTACTTC
NA,TRBJ2-3,TRBV7-9,many,CASSLALVPDTQYF,TGTGCCAGCAGCTTAGCTTTGGTTCCAGATACGCAGTATTTT
NA,TRBJ2-5,TRBV12-3/TRBV12-4,many,CASSLRPGTQYF,TGTGCCAGCAGTTTAAGGCCCGGGACCCAGTACTTC
NA,TRBJ2-7,TRBV10-3,many,CAIRQGSYEQYF,TGTGCCATCAGGCAGGGATCCTACGAGCAGTACTTC